What follows are 8 T cell receptor beta chains derived from one specimen sequenced in a study of blood T cell repertoires in COVID-19. The protocol was immunoSEQ multiplex PCR, while the TCRdb copy is restricted to in-frame clones and leaves out a portion. The sample lists fewer than 120,000 clones; approximately 85% were seen once. Material for sequencing was peripheral blood. The receptors originated from an older woman with acute or convalescent COVID-19.

CDR3 sequence (DNA): TGTGCCAGCAAGTCGAGCGGTGCCAGCAATCAGCCCCAGCATTTT. Protein: CASKSSGASNQPQHF. The chain has TRBV2 and TRBJ1-5; the D is unclear. Germline values: CDR1 SNHLY, CDR2 FYNNEI. The CDR3 consists of 15 residues. V lost 7 bases and J lost 1, with 14 bases in between. The variable domain in full, with the rest retrieved from reference TRBV2 and TRBJ1-5, is EPEVTQTPSHQVTQMGQEVILRCVPISNHLYFYWYRQILGQKVEFLVSFYNNEISEKSEIFDDQFSVERPDGSNFTLKIRSTKLEDSAMYFCASKSSGASNQPQHFGDGTRLSIL.

The chain is built from TRBV2 and TRBJ1-2, with a weak D call TRBD1 (5 bases). V lost 5 bases, J lost 6 bases, and 13 bases lay in between. The CDR3 is made up of 13 amino acids. Germline V CDR1 and CDR2: SNHLY, FYNNEI. The CDR3 DNA sequence: TGTGCCAGCAGTCCCCCGGGGGTTGATGGCTACACCTTC. This encodes CASSPPGVDGYTF.

The chain has TRBV27 and TRBJ2-7; D is possibly TRBD2 (6 bases). Germline assignment: CDR1 MNHEY and CDR2 SMNVEV (reference sequence). The CDR3 has 17 amino acids. Trimming took off 5 bases at V and 0 bases at J, with 20 bases between the two ends. The CDR3: CASSRRAGGSISYEQYF. As DNA, the CDR3 is TGTGCCAGCAGTCGTAGGGCCGGAGGGTCCATCTCCTACGAGCAGTACTTC.

This chain joins TRBV19 and TRBJ2-2, with D perhaps matching TRBD1 (5 bases). The germline gives CDR1 LNHDA, CDR2 SQIVND (reference sequence). With 8 bases removed from V and 2 bases from J, the gap between germline ends came to 9 bases. The CDR3 totals 13 residues. The CDR3 reads CASVTENTGELFF. CDR3 nucleotide sequence: TGTGCCAGTGTGACAGAAAACACCGGGGAGCTGTTTTTT.

The chain combines TRBV12-3 or TRBV12-4 with TRBJ1-5, with D hard to call. The V end was cut by 5 bases, the J end by 4 bases, with 9 bases between. The length of the CDR3 is 13 residues. DNA of the CDR3: TGTGCCAGCAGTGAAACGGGAAATCAGCCCCAGCATTTT. This encodes CASSETGNQPQHF.

This clone was counted between two and nine times. This sequence joins TRBV6-5 and TRBJ1-4, with 7 bases matching TRBD1. The CDR3 length is 15 residues. The germline V gene has CDR1 MNHEY and CDR2 SVGAGI. The junction had 5 bases not matched to a gene; V was cut back by 4 bases and J by 3 bases. The CDR3 region is CASSSPGTANEKLFF. DNA for the CDR3: TGTGCCAGCAGTTCGCCCGGGACAGCTAATGAAAAACTGTTTTTT.

The chain carries TRBV5-4 and TRBJ1-5; D perhaps matches TRBD1 (5 bases). The CDR3 has 14 amino acids. V was cut by 4 bases and J by 10 bases, with 18 bases left in between. The germline V gene encodes CDR1 SGHNT and CDR2 YYREEE (reference sequence). CDR3 coding DNA: TGTGCCAGCAGCCCTGGGGGGGAAGGTTTACCCCAGCATTTT. It encodes CASSPGGEGLPQHF.

In its sample, this clone was seen a few times. The chain uses TRBV15 and TRBJ2-2; no definite D call. V was shortened by 5 bases and J by 1 base, with 14 bases between the two germline ends. This CDR3 is built from 16 residues. Germline V lookup: CDR1 LNHNV, CDR2 YYDKDF (reference sequence). The DNA of the CDR3 is TGTGCCACCAGCTCCTTACGCTCGGTGAACACCGGGGAGCTGTTTTTT. The encoded protein is CATSSLRSVNTGELFF.